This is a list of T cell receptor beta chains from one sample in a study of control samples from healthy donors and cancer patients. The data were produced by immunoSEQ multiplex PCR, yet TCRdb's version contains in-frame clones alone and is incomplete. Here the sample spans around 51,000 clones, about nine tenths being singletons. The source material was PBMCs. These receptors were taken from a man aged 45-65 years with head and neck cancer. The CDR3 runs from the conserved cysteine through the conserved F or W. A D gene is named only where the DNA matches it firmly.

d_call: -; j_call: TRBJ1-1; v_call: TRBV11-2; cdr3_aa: CASRRGRKDTEAFF; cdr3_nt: TGTGCCAGCCGCAGGGGCCGAAAGGACACTGAAGCTTTCTTT
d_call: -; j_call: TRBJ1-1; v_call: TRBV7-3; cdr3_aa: CASSLQGGNTEAFF; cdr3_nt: TGTGCCAGCAGCTTACAGGGAGGGAACACTGAAGCTTTCTTT
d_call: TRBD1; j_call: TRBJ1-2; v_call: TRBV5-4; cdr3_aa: CASSSGQGNYGYTF; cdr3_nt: TGTGCCAGCAGCAGCGGACAGGGAAACTATGGCTACACCTTC
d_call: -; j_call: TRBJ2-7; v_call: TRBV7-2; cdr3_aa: CASSLFARTSPYEQYF; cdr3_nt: TGTGCCAGCAGCTTATTTGCTCGGACCAGCCCCTACGAGCAGTACTTC
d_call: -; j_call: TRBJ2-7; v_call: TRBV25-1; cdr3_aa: CASSALYEQYF; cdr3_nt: TGTGCCAGCAGTGCTCTGTACGAGCAGTACTTC
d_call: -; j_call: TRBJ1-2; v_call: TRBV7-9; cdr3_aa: CASSSRPRGNYGYTF; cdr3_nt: TGTGCCAGCAGCTCCCGCCCACGGGGGAACTATGGCTACACCTTC
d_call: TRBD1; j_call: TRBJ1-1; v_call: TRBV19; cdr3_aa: CASSKTGEGGTEAFF; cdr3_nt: TGTGCCAGTAGTAAGACAGGGGAAGGTGGCACTGAAGCTTTCTTT
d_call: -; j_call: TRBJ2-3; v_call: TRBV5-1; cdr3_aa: CASSLDSYTDTQYF; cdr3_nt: TGCGCCAGCAGCTTGGACAGTTACACAGATACGCAGTATTTT
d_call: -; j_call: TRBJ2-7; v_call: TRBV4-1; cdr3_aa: CASSIFTGEGEQYF; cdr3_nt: TGCGCCAGCAGCATATTTACCGGGGAAGGCGAGCAGTACTTC
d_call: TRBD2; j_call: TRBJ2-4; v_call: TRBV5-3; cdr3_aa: CARSTTGREGVKNIQYF; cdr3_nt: TGTGCCAGAAGCACAACTGGGCGGGAGGGGGTCAAAAACATTCAGTACTTC
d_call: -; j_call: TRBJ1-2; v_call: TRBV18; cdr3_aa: CASSRTEGYGYTF; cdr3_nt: TGTGCCAGCTCCCGGACAGAAGGCTATGGCTACACCTTC
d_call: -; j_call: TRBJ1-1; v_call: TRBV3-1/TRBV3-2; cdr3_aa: CASSPNKGDMRNTEAFF; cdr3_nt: TGTGCCAGCAGCCCGAACAAGGGGGACATGAGGAACACTGAAGCTTTCTTT
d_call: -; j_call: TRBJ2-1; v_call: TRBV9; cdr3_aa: CASSDLNEQFF; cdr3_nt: TGTGCCAGCAGCGACCTCAATGAGCAGTTCTTC
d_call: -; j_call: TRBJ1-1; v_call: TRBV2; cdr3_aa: CASSRRGEAFF; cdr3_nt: TGTGCCAGCAGTCGACGGGGTGAAGCTTTCTTT
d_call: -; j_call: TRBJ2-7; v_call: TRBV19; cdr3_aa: CASSIQRTPTYEQYF; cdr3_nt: TGTGCCAGTAGTATCCAGAGGACACCCACCTACGAGCAGTACTTC
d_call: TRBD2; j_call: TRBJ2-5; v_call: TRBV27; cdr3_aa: CASSSYAGGQETQYF; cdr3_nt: TGTGCCAGCAGTTCATATGCGGGGGGTCAAGAGACCCAGTACTTC
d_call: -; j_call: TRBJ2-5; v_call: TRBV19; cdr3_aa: CASSPDGETQYF; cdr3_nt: TGTGCCAGTAGTCCGGACGGAGAGACCCAGTACTTC
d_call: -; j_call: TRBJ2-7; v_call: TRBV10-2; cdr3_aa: CASSARDEQYF; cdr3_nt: TGCGCCAGCAGCGCCAGGGACGAGCAGTACTTC
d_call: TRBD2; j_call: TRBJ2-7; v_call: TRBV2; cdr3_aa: CASSAGTSEQYF; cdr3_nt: TGTGCCAGCAGTGCCGGGACTAGCGAGCAGTACTTC
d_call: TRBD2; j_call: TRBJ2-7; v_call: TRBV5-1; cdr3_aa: CASSTGSSGPTYEQYF; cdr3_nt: TGCGCCAGCAGCACCGGATCTAGCGGGCCGACCTACGAGCAGTACTTC
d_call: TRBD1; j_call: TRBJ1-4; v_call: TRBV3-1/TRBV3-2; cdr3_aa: CASSPKAIQGFGKLFF; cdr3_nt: TGTGCCAGCAGCCCTAAAGCCATACAGGGGTTCGGAAAACTGTTTTTT
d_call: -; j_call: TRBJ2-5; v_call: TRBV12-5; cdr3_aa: CASGPGTETQYF; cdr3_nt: TGTGCTAGTGGTCCCGGGACGGAGACCCAGTACTTC
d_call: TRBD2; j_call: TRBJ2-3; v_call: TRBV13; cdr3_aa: CASSSSRGGEFNTQYF; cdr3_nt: TGTGCCAGCAGCTCATCACGGGGGGGCGAGTTTAATACGCAGTATTTT
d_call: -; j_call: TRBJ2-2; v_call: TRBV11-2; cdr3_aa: CASSRLAGANTGELFF; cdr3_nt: TGTGCCAGCAGCAGACTGGCCGGCGCGAACACCGGGGAGCTGTTTTTT